This TCR beta chain appears in the sequencing data of a study of T cells in Graves' hyperthyroidism and ophthalmopathy. Uncontrolled infection, other autoimmune disease, pregnancy or lactation disqualified patients from enrolment. Every diagnosis used clinical symptoms, serum thyroxine and TRAb, thyroid ultrasound and orbital computed tomography. Study outcomes and limitations: Blood samples included most of the expanded thyroid clonotypes exceeding 0.001. Ophthalmopathy cases were set apart from stable hyperthyroidism by a 13 V-J model.

Of note for this clonotype: Its matching antigen is unknown.

Germline CDR1 is SQVTM and CDR2 is ANQGSEA. The CDR3 spans 12 residues. V lost 0 bases and J 3 bases, leaving 5 bases between the germline ends. TCR beta CDR3 regions were amplified from RNA. In the first-round RT-PCR of the TCR CDR3, the HTBI primer set was used. TCRdb recomputed calls from the multiplex PCR reads with MiXCR, one row per CDR3 protein. The sample holds fewer than 450,000 distinct CDR3 sequences, 11% to 15% seen once. The clonotype comes from a man aged 45-65 years with Graves' ophthalmopathy. Sequenced input: blood. The gene calls are TRBV29-1 and TRBJ1-1; no firm D call. The CDR3 bases are TGCAGCGTTGAAGATTGGGACACTGAAGCTTTCTTT. The encoded protein is CSVEDWDTEAFF.